This T cell receptor beta chain was captured by sequencing in a study of T cell responses to AZD1222 COVID-19 vaccine. Assay used: immunoSEQ multiplex PCR; TCRdb lists only in-frame clones, some missing. The sample yields about 93,000 clones, just under 90% seen once. The table lists this clone with a count of one. The specimen comprised peripheral blood, sampled on day 0 of MenACWY control vaccination. This clonotype originated in an adult in good health.

For the CDR3, the DNA is TGTGCCACCGACACGGTCAATGAAAAACTGTTTTTT. This gives the protein CATDTVNEKLFF. This chain connects TRBV28 to TRBJ1-4; D is unclear. Trimming took off 10 bases at V and 5 bases at J, with 11 bases between the two ends. Germline CDR1 is MDHEN and CDR2 is SYDVKM. This CDR3 comprises 12 residues. The complete variable domain, with remaining parts taken from reference TRBV28 and TRBJ1-4, reads DVKVTQSSRYLVKRTGEKVFLECVQDMDHENMFWYRQDPGLGLRLIYFSYDVKMKEKGDIPEGYSVSREKKERFSLILESASTNQTSMYLCATDTVNEKLFFGSGTQLSVL.